Sequencing of this T cell receptor beta chain was carried out in a study of cytomegalovirus exposure and HLA in healthy donors. Looked up from germline, CDR1 is MNHNY and CDR2 is SVGAGI (reference sequence). Losses at the gene ends were 9 bases for V and 3 bases for J; bases not matched to a gene: 6. The CDR3 has 13 amino acids. A multiplex PCR was run with 60 Vbeta primers and 13 Jbeta primers. Clones were sequenced by immunoSEQ multiplex PCR, and TCRdb holds only the in-frame ones, with some missing. The profile covers approximately 220,000 clones, with approximately 79% appearing a single time and approximately 0.22% taken by the ten largest. This clone was seen only once.

Input material: PBMCs. This clonotype was obtained from a girl aged 2 to 9 in good health and CMV-seronegative. This chain uses TRBV6-6 with TRBJ2-7; 9 bases are a match to TRBD1. The CDR3 here is CASFPGQGYEQYF. DNA of the CDR3: TGTGCCAGTTTTCCGGGACAGGGCTACGAGCAGTACTTC.